This T cell receptor (beta chain) was recovered during a study of CD8 T cells in Susac syndrome. With random hexamers, reverse transcription was performed on about 0.5 to 1 ug of RNA. Amplification of TCR beta CDR3 was carried out by immunoSEQ multiplex PCR, which covered 54 Vbeta and 13 Jbeta segments. In TCRdb, the immunoSEQ multiplex PCR reads were re-called with MiXCR into one record per CDR3 protein. The table records 350,000 to 550,000 distinct CDR3 sequences, 75% to 90% of them present only once. The germline gives CDR1 SGHRS, CDR2 YFSETQ. The CDR3 length is 12 residues. The V and J ends lost 4 bases and 7 bases respectively, with 12 bases between them.

Input material: CD8+ T cells from PBMCs. The genes are TRBV5-1 and TRBJ2-7; D unclear. This receptor was taken from a human donor with multiple sclerosis. The CDR3 reads CASSPDGREQYF. In nucleotides, the CDR3 is TGCGCCAGCAGCCCGGATGGTAGAGAGCAGTACTTC. Full variable domain (outside the CDR3, taken from reference TRBV5-1 and TRBJ2-7): KAGVTQTPRYLIKTRGQQVTLSCSPISGHRSVSWYQQTPGQGLQFLFEYFSETQRNKGNFPGRFSGRQFSNSRSEMNVSTLELGDSALYLCASSPDGREQYFGPGTRLTVT.